One sample yielded the 4 T cell receptor beta chains listed below, sequenced in a study of tumor-infiltrating lymphocytes in localized non-small cell lung cancer. This table comes from immunoSEQ multiplex PCR, and its TCRdb copy is limited to in-frame clones, with some not included. The profile shows about 15,000 clones, 69% of them singletons. Sequenced sample: lung tumor tissue. These receptors were obtained from a human donor with non-small cell lung cancer.

The rearrangement joins TRBV19 to TRBJ2-1, with 7 positions matching TRBD1. The ends lost 5 bases at V and 2 bases at J; junction bases unmatched: 6. The length of the CDR3 is 15 residues. Germline V gene data show CDR1 as LNHDA and CDR2 as SQIVND (reference sequence). The CDR3 loop reads CASSRQGFPYNEQFF. The CDR3, as DNA: TGTGCCAGTAGTCGACAGGGCTTCCCCTACAATGAGCAGTTCTTC.

The V gene is TRBV6-1, the J gene TRBJ1-2; 8 bases line up with TRBD1. The germline CDR1 and CDR2 sequences are MNHNS and SASEGT. There are 15 residues in the CDR3. V trimming: 5 bases; J trimming: 1 base; junction bases outside the gene matches: 6. The CDR3, as DNA: TGTGCCAGCAGTCAACAGGGGGGGAGTAACTATGGCTACACCTTC. Amino acids: CASSQQGGSNYGYTF.

The chain links TRBV5-5 to TRBJ2-6, with D possibly being TRBD1 (6 bases). Germline V gene lookup returns CDR1 SGHKS and CDR2 YYEKEE (reference sequence). The V end lost 4 bases, the J end lost 6 bases, and 20 bases lay between the germline ends. The CDR3 runs 17 residues. CDR3 bases: TGTGCCAGCAGCCCAGGGGTCCACCTCTTGGAGGCCAACGTCCTGACTTTC. Its protein product is CASSPGVHLLEANVLTF.

The chain carries TRBV6-5 and TRBJ2-5, with TRBD2 as a possible D gene (5 bases). The better agreement between TRBJ2-7 and the DNA end casts doubt on the J call. The CDR3 extends over 13 amino acids. Germline V gives CDR1 MNHEY, CDR2 SVGAGI. The CDR3 is CASSPGMSYEQYF. The CDR3, as DNA: TGTGCCAGCAGTCCCGGGATGTCATACGAGCAGTACTTC.